Sequencing of this TCR beta chain was carried out in a study of CD8 T cell repertoires and HIV-1 epitope variants. The wider study: Separate wells received one of Twenty-five Gag or Nef variant peptides. Epitopes were three Gag families plus Nef HW9 and YT9. Regarding the study as a whole: About ten TCR beta clonotypes were antigen-specific, roughly 6 apparently recognizing autologous or escape variants.

Germline V gives CDR1 SGHDN, CDR2 FVKESK. This CDR3 has 14 residues. The V end was cut by 4 bases, the J end by 0 bases, with 10 bases between. Remarks on this clone: Its antigen is not identified.

Produced via immunoSEQ multiplex PCR; TCRdb's table is partial and in-frame only. The repertoire includes a few thousand clones, about 71% of them detected once, and less than 45% sits in the top ten. The receptor was derived from a male donor with HIV. This chain connects TRBV14 to TRBJ2-7; possible D gene TRBD2, 6 bases. Sequenced sample: cultured CD8+ T cells derived from PBMCs. CDR3 sequence (DNA): TGTGCCAGCAGCCTGTACGGGAGCTCCTACGAGCAGTACTTC. It specifies CASSLYGSSYEQYF.